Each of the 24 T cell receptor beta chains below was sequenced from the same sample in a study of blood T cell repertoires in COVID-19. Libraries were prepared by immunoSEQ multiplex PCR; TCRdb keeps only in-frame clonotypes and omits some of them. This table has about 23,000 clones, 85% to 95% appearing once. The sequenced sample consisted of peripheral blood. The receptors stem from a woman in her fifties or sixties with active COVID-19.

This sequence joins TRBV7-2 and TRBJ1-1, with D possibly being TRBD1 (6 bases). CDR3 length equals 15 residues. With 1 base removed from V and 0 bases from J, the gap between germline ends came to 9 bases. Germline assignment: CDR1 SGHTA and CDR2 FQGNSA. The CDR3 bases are TGTGCCAGCAGCTTAGAGGCAGGGGTGAACACTGAAGCTTTCTTT. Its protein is CASSLEAGVNTEAFF.

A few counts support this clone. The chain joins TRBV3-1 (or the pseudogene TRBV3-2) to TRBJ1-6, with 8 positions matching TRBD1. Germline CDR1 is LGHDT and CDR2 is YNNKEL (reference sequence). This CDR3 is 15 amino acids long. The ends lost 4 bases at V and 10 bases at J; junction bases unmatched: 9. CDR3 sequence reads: CASSRQGQASSPLHF. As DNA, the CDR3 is TGTGCCAGCAGCCGGCAGGGACAGGCCAGCTCACCCCTCCACTTT.

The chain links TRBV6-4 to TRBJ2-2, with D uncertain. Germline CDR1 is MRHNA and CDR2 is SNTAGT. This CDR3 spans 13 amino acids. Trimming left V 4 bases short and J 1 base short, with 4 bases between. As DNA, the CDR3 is TGTGCCAGCAGTGCGTTGAACACCGGGGAGCTGTTTTTT. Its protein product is CASSALNTGELFF.

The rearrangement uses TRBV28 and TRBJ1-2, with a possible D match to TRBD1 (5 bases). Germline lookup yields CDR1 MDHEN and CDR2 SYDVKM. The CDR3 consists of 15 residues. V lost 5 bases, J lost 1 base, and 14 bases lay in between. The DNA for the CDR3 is TGTGCCAGCAGTGCAGCGCCAGGGAATAACTATGGCTACACCTTC. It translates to CASSAAPGNNYGYTF.

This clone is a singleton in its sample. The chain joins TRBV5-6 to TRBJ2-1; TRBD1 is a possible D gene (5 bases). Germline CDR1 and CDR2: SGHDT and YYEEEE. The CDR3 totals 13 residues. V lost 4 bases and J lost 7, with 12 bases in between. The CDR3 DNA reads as TGTGCCAGCAGCAATCCTGACAGAAATGAGCAGTTCTTC. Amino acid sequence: CASSNPDRNEQFF. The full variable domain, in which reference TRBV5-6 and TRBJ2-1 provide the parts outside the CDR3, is DAGVTQSPTHLIKTRGQQVTLRCSPKSGHDTVSWYQQALGQGPQFIFQYYEEEERQRGNFPDRFSGHQFPNYSSELNVNALLLGDSALYLCASSNPDRNEQFFGPGTRLTVL.

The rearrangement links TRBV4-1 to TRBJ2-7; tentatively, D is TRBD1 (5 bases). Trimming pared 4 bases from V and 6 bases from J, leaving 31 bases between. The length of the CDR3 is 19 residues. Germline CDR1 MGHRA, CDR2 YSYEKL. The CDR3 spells CASSLSGLPYSLQGTEQYF. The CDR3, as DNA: TGCGCCAGCAGCCTTTCAGGGCTCCCGTATAGCCTTCAAGGCACCGAGCAGTACTTC.

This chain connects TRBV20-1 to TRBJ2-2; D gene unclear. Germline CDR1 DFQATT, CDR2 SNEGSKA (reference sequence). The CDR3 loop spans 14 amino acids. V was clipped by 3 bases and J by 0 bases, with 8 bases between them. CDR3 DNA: TGCAGTGCTAGTCCCAGAACGAACACCGGGGAGCTGTTTTTT. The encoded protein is CSASPRTNTGELFF.

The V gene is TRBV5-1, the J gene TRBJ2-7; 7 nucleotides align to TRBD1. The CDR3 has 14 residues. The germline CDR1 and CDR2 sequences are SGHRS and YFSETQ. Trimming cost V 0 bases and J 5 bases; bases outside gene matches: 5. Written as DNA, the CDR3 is TGCGCCAGCAGCTTGGGACAGGGATTCAACGAGCAGTACTTC. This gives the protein CASSLGQGFNEQYF.

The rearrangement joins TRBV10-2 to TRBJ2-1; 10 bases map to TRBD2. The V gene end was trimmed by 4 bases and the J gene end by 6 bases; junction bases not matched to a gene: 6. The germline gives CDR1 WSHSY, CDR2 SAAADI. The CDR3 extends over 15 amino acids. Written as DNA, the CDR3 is TGCGCCAGCAGTGGAACTAGCGGGAAGAGCAATGAGCAGTTCTTC. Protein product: CASSGTSGKSNEQFF.

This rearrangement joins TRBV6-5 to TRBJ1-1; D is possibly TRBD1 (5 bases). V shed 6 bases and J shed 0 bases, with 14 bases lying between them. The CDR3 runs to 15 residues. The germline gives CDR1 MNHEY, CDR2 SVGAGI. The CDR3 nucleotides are TGTGCCAGCAGCGGACATGACAGAATGAACACTGAAGCTTTCTTT. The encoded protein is CASSGHDRMNTEAFF.

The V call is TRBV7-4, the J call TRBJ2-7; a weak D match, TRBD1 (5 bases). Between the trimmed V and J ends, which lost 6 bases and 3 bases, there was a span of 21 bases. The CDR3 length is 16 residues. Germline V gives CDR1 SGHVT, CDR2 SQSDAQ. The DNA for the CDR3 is TGTGCCAGCAGTCGGAAGGTCCAGGGTCCCCACTACGAGCAGTACTTC. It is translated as CASSRKVQGPHYEQYF.

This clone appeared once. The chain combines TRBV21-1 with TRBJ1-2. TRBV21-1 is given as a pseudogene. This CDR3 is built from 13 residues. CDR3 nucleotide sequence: TGTGCCAGCAGCAGCGGGCCTCCAAGGTGCTACACCTTC. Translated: CASSSGPPRCYTF.

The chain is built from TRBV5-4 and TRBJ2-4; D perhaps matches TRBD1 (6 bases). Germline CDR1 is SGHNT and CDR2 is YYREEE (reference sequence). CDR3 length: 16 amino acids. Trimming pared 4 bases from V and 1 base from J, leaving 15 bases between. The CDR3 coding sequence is TGTGCCAGCAGCCAGGGGTCTACAGCTGCCAAAAACATTCAGTACTTC. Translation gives CASSQGSTAAKNIQYF.

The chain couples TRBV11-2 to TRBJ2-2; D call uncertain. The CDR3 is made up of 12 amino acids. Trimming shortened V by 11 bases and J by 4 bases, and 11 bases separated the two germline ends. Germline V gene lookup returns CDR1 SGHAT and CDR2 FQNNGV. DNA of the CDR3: TGTGCCGGCTCAGTGGCCACCGGGGAGCTGTTTTTT. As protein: CAGSVATGELFF.

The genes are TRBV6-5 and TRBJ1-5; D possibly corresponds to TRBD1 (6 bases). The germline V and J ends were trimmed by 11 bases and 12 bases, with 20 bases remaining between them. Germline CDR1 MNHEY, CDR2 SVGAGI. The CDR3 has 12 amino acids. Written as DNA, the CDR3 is TGTGCCTCGGGCGCGGGGGGCCGGTACCAGCATTTT. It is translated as CASGAGGRYQHF.

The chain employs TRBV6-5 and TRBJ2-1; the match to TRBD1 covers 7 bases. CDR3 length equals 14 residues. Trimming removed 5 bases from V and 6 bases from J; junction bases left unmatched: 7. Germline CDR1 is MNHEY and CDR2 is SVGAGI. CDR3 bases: TGTGCCAGCAGTCCCCCAACAGGGGTCAATGAGCAGTTCTTC. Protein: CASSPPTGVNEQFF.

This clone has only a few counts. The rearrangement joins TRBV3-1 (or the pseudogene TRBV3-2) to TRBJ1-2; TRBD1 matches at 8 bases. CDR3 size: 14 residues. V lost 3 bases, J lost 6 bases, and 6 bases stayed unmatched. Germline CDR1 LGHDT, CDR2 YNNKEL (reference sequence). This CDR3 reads CASSHSDRVDGYTF. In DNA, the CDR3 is TGTGCCAGCAGCCACTCGGACAGGGTTGATGGCTACACCTTC.

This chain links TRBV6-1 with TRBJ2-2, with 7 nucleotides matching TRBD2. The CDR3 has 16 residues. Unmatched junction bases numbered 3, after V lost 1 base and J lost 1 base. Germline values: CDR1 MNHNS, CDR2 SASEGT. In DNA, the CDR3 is TGTGCCAGCAGTGAAGGGGCTAGCGGGAACACCGGGGAGCTGTTTTTT. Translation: CASSEGASGNTGELFF.

The CDR3 region has the DNA TGTGCCAGCAGGACAGTTATGAACACTGAAGCTTTCTTT. It yields the protein CASRTVMNTEAFF. The chain links TRBV2 to TRBJ1-1; a possible D gene is TRBD1 (5 bases). There are 13 residues in the CDR3. V was clipped by 6 bases and J by 0 bases, with 8 bases between them. CDR1 SNHLY and CDR2 FYNNEI come from the germline V gene.

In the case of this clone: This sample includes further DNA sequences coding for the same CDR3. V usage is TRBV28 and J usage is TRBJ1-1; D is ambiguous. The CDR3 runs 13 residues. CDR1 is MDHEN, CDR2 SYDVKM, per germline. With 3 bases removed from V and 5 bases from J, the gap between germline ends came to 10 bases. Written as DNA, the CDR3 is TGTGCCAGCAGTTTTGGCGGAGCGACTGAAGCTTTCTTT. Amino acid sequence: CASSFGGATEAFF. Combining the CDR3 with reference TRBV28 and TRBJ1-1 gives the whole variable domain DVKVTQSSRYLVKRTGEKVFLECVQDMDHENMFWYRQDPGLGLRLIYFSYDVKMKEKGDIPEGYSVSREKKERFSLILESASTNQTSMYLCASSFGGATEAFFGQGTRLTVV.

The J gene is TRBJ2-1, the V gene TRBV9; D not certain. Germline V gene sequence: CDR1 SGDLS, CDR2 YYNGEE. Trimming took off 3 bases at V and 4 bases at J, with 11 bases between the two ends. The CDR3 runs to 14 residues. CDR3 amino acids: CASSGAENYNEQFF. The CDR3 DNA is TGTGCCAGCAGCGGGGCAGAGAATTACAATGAGCAGTTCTTC.

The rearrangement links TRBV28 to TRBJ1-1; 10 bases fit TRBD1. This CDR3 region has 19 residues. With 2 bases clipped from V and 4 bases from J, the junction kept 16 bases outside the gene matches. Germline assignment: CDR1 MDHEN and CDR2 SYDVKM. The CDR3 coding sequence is TGTGCCAGCAGTTTAGGGCTTACGGGACAGGGGAAAATTGGCACTGAAGCTTTCTTT. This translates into CASSLGLTGQGKIGTEAFF.

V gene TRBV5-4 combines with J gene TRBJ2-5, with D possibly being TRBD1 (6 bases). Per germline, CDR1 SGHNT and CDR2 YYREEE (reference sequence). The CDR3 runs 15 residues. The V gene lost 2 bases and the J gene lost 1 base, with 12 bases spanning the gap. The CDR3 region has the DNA TGTGCCAGCAGCTTTCGGACAGTTATCCAAGAGACCCAGTACTTC. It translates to CASSFRTVIQETQYF.

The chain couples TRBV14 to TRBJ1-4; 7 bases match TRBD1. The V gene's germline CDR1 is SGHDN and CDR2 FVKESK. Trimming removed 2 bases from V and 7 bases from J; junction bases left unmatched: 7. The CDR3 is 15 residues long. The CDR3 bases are TGTGCCAGCAGCCAACGGACAGGCGGAGGTGAAAAACTGTTTTTT. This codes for CASSQRTGGGEKLFF.